These T cell receptor beta chains were read from a single sample in a study of blood T cell repertoires in COVID-19. TCRdb's copy holds only in-frame clones and misses some; the assay was immunoSEQ multiplex PCR. The sample has roughly 150,000 clones, around 88% seen once. Sequencing was done on a sample of peripheral blood. The receptors were gathered from a human donor in a cohort sampled during active COVID-19. The CDR3 runs from the conserved cysteine through the conserved F or W. Fields, in order: J gene, clone size, D gene, V gene, CDR3 protein. D genes are given only for firm matches. Not all rows give a size; the values are once, few, many and, for expanded clones, a class.

j_call: TRBJ2-7
clone_size: -
d_call: TRBD2
v_call: TRBV11-2
cdr3_aa: CASSLAGGSGIWEQYF

j_call: TRBJ2-7
clone_size: -
d_call: -
v_call: TRBV30
cdr3_aa: CAWSEVTGTLYEQYF

j_call: TRBJ1-2
clone_size: -
d_call: TRBD1
v_call: TRBV14
cdr3_aa: CASSQPTGQGNYGYTF

j_call: TRBJ1-1
clone_size: -
d_call: TRBD1
v_call: TRBV9
cdr3_aa: CASRGQGEAFF

j_call: TRBJ2-7
clone_size: -
d_call: -
v_call: TRBV9
cdr3_aa: CASSPQDSYEQYF

j_call: TRBJ2-7
clone_size: -
d_call: -
v_call: TRBV19
cdr3_aa: CASSIATGVRSYEQYF

j_call: TRBJ2-7
clone_size: -
d_call: TRBD1
v_call: TRBV6-1
cdr3_aa: CASSERVWKPGQGVTYEQYF

j_call: TRBJ1-1
clone_size: -
d_call: TRBD1
v_call: TRBV25-1
cdr3_aa: CASSGQGDIEAFF

j_call: TRBJ2-2
clone_size: -
d_call: -
v_call: TRBV10-3
cdr3_aa: CAIGREGGTGELFF

j_call: TRBJ1-1
clone_size: once
d_call: -
v_call: TRBV2
cdr3_aa: CASSEALKGRGNTEAFF

j_call: TRBJ2-7
clone_size: -
d_call: -
v_call: TRBV28
cdr3_aa: CASRPSFGARSYEQYF

j_call: TRBJ2-1
clone_size: -
d_call: TRBD2
v_call: TRBV20-1
cdr3_aa: CSASILDHRRGGPNEWQFF

j_call: TRBJ2-7
clone_size: -
d_call: TRBD1
v_call: TRBV3-1/TRBV3-2
cdr3_aa: CASSEGQGPYEQYF

j_call: TRBJ2-3
clone_size: -
d_call: -
v_call: TRBV10-3
cdr3_aa: CAISEGQGTTTDTQYF

j_call: TRBJ2-7
clone_size: -
d_call: TRBD2
v_call: TRBV5-8
cdr3_aa: CASSPGGRGRDEQYF

j_call: TRBJ1-1
clone_size: -
d_call: -
v_call: TRBV5-1
cdr3_aa: CASSGNLNTEAFF

j_call: TRBJ1-3
clone_size: -
d_call: TRBD1
v_call: TRBV28
cdr3_aa: CASRWTGAGNTIYF

j_call: TRBJ2-5
clone_size: -
d_call: TRBD2
v_call: TRBV20-1
cdr3_aa: CSASAPGTSGKETQYF

j_call: TRBJ2-5
clone_size: -
d_call: TRBD1
v_call: TRBV7-3
cdr3_aa: CASSLGGTGEETQYF

j_call: TRBJ2-6
clone_size: -
d_call: -
v_call: TRBV7-9
cdr3_aa: CASSLIGAGANVLTF

j_call: TRBJ1-2
clone_size: once
d_call: TRBD1
v_call: TRBV5-1
cdr3_aa: CASSLTGQANYGYTF

j_call: TRBJ2-1
clone_size: once
d_call: TRBD1
v_call: TRBV13
cdr3_aa: CASSVEQGRYNEQFF

j_call: TRBJ2-2
clone_size: -
d_call: TRBD2
v_call: TRBV5-1
cdr3_aa: CASSLSGTGELFF

j_call: TRBJ2-2
clone_size: few
d_call: -
v_call: TRBV10-1
cdr3_aa: CASSPPGLTGELFF

j_call: TRBJ2-3
clone_size: -
d_call: TRBD1
v_call: TRBV7-2
cdr3_aa: CASSLVKGAGGTDTQYF

j_call: TRBJ1-5
clone_size: once
d_call: -
v_call: TRBV25-1
cdr3_aa: CASSGGVGQPQHF

j_call: TRBJ2-7
clone_size: -
d_call: -
v_call: TRBV11-3
cdr3_aa: CASSLAGLGSAYEQYF

j_call: TRBJ1-2
clone_size: -
d_call: TRBD1
v_call: TRBV7-9
cdr3_aa: CASSSTGTNYGYTF

j_call: TRBJ2-7
clone_size: -
d_call: TRBD2
v_call: TRBV5-1
cdr3_aa: CASAYGTSRYEQYF

j_call: TRBJ2-5
clone_size: -
d_call: TRBD2
v_call: TRBV6-5
cdr3_aa: CASRSSGGGETQYF

j_call: TRBJ2-7
clone_size: once
d_call: -
v_call: TRBV6-5
cdr3_aa: CASRVTGTYEQYF

j_call: TRBJ1-2
clone_size: -
d_call: TRBD1
v_call: TRBV27
cdr3_aa: CASSLAGQGGYTF

j_call: TRBJ2-7
clone_size: once
d_call: TRBD2
v_call: TRBV2
cdr3_aa: CASTTGLAGVGEQYF

j_call: TRBJ2-3
clone_size: -
d_call: TRBD2
v_call: TRBV10-3
cdr3_aa: CAISGLAGGLTDTQYF

j_call: TRBJ2-3
clone_size: -
d_call: TRBD1
v_call: TRBV9
cdr3_aa: CASSFRDRATDTQYF

j_call: TRBJ2-2
clone_size: -
d_call: -
v_call: TRBV30
cdr3_aa: CAWAINTGELFF

j_call: TRBJ1-6
clone_size: -
d_call: -
v_call: TRBV6-5
cdr3_aa: CASSSVNSPLHF

j_call: TRBJ2-3
clone_size: -
d_call: TRBD2
v_call: TRBV3-1/TRBV3-2
cdr3_aa: CASSLRLAGTDTQYF

j_call: TRBJ1-1
clone_size: -
d_call: -
v_call: TRBV9
cdr3_aa: CASSLGGDITEAFF

j_call: TRBJ2-4
clone_size: -
d_call: -
v_call: TRBV2
cdr3_aa: CASRGPRREGPNIQYF

j_call: TRBJ2-5
clone_size: -
d_call: TRBD2
v_call: TRBV5-1
cdr3_aa: CASSLTGTSEETQYF

j_call: TRBJ2-7
clone_size: once
d_call: -
v_call: TRBV7-2
cdr3_aa: CASSPRSSYEQYF

j_call: TRBJ1-5
clone_size: -
d_call: TRBD1
v_call: TRBV28
cdr3_aa: CASSLGPLTGGTSQPQHF

j_call: TRBJ2-1
clone_size: -
d_call: -
v_call: TRBV2
cdr3_aa: CASTNQEGSYNEQFF

j_call: TRBJ2-5
clone_size: -
d_call: TRBD1
v_call: TRBV27
cdr3_aa: CASRPTRDRRETQYF

j_call: TRBJ2-5
clone_size: -
d_call: -
v_call: TRBV5-1
cdr3_aa: CASSHASGGPETQYF

j_call: TRBJ1-1
clone_size: once
d_call: TRBD1
v_call: TRBV6-4
cdr3_aa: CASSDGTGTVDTEAFF

j_call: TRBJ2-3
clone_size: few
d_call: -
v_call: TRBV7-2
cdr3_aa: CASSLISEDTQYF

j_call: TRBJ1-2
clone_size: few
d_call: -
v_call: TRBV27
cdr3_aa: CASWGPYGYTF

j_call: TRBJ1-3
clone_size: -
d_call: TRBD1
v_call: TRBV9
cdr3_aa: CASSPRTGRLSGNTIYF

j_call: TRBJ1-1
clone_size: -
d_call: TRBD1
v_call: TRBV18
cdr3_aa: CASSPRTGSGAEAFF

j_call: TRBJ2-7
clone_size: -
d_call: -
v_call: TRBV18
cdr3_aa: CASSPAIGTSSSYEQYF

j_call: TRBJ1-1
clone_size: -
d_call: -
v_call: TRBV7-9
cdr3_aa: CASSGARMNTEAFF

j_call: TRBJ2-7
clone_size: -
d_call: -
v_call: TRBV12-3/TRBV12-4
cdr3_aa: CASSFPPAEEQYF

j_call: TRBJ2-7
clone_size: -
d_call: -
v_call: TRBV5-1
cdr3_aa: CASKREGGQYEQYF

j_call: TRBJ2-7
clone_size: -
d_call: -
v_call: TRBV5-1
cdr3_aa: CASSLDGQPSYEQYF

j_call: TRBJ1-6
clone_size: -
d_call: TRBD1
v_call: TRBV12-5
cdr3_aa: CASGFKGQGQYHNSPLHF

j_call: TRBJ1-1
clone_size: -
d_call: TRBD1
v_call: TRBV5-1
cdr3_aa: CASSLATGSTEAFF

j_call: TRBJ2-1
clone_size: few
d_call: TRBD2
v_call: TRBV6-5
cdr3_aa: CASSYASGAYNEQFF